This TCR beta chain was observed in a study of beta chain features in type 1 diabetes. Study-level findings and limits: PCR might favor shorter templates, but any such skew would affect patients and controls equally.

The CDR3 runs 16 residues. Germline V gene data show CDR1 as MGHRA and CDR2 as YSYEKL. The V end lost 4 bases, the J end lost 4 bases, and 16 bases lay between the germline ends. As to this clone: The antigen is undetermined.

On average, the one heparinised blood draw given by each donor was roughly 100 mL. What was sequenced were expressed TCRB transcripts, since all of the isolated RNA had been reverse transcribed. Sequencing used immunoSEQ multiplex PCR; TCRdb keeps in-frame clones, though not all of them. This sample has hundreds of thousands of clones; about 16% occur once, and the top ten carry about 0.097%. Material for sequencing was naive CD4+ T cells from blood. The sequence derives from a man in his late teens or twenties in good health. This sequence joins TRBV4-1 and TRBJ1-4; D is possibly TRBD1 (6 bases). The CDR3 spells CASSLIETGFNEKLFF. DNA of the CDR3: TGCGCCAGCAGCCTAATAGAGACAGGCTTTAATGAAAAACTGTTTTTT.